The source of this T cell receptor (beta chain) is a study of blood T cell repertoires in COVID-19 (TCRdb year 2020). About the investigation overall: The collaborator samples originated in the United States, Italy and Spain and spanned the acute and convalescent phases of COVID-19. Subjects who had been exposed to COVID-19, were actively infected with it, or had recovered from it provided the deeply sampled blood TCRbeta repertoires that made up the dataset. Where available, HLA class I and class II types were taken from metadata supplied by the sample provider and were not determined by assay-based typing. The material from the prospective study consisted of cDNA or gDNA derived from T cells, B-cell-depleted T cells, or PBMCs. The repertoires were released in a freely available public database intended as a resource for research on the immune response to SARS-CoV-2. The samples were drawn from two sources: the first 160 participants of the ongoing ImmuneRACE study, and 1,254 subjects contributed by 6 global collaborators. The sample metadata nearly always contained a de-identified subject ID, COVID-19 status, age in years and sex. General conclusions and limits of the study: How much clinical and demographic metadata was included differed by source and by participant, and the metadata was provided uncurated.

TCRbeta CDR3 regions were amplified from genomic DNA by means of the immunoSEQ Assay, a bias-controlled multiplex PCR. Regarding the original processing steps: The number of nucleated cells in each sample was estimated from the amplification of reference gene primers within the assay. To quantify the absolute abundance of each unique TCRbeta CDR3 rearrangement, sequence reads were collapsed and filtered. For each sample, productive Simpson clonality was calculated as the square root of Simpson's diversity index over productive rearrangements. TCRdb carries this immuneACCESS record with in-frame sequences only. Its versions omit some clonotypes, under half of them owing to an unresolved V gene in the studies checked, with the rest unexplained. V and J calls and clone size are copied from that table; D and trimming were computed from the DNA. This sample is represented by more than 200,000 clones; 86% of them were singletons. The biggest ten clones account for more than 9% of the sample.

On this clone itself: No cognate antigen has been identified for it. One base away there is no much larger clone; base qualities are not given.

At one collaborating source in Seattle, patients were enrolled during active infection and were followed longitudinally through the course of disease. The collaborating institutions used their own protocols to collect whole blood in K2EDTA tubes. For TCRbeta analysis, collaborator samples were shipped as frozen whole blood, as isolated PBMCs, or as DNA extracted from either sample type. From the germline V gene, CDR1 is ENHRY and CDR2 is SYGVKD. Taken from cysteine to phenylalanine, the CDR3 has 14 residues. Only the CDR3 part of the read is kept: 42 bases, read in frame from the first base. V gives up 10 bases and J gives up 4 bases, and the segment between their germline ends measures 20 bases.

The sequence was obtained from a man in his fifties or sixties with COVID-19, enrolled during active disease. The receptor chain draws on TRBV10-3 and TRBJ2-7; the best D guess is TRBD2, with 6 bases matching. The material sequenced was peripheral blood. The DNA sequence follows: TGTGCCACCCAGGGCTCAGGAGGGTCGTACGAGCAGTACTTC. It translates to CATQGSGGSYEQYF.